These 9 T cell receptor beta chains share one sample of origin, sequenced in a study of immune cell composition in non-small cell lung cancer. Profiled with immunoSEQ multiplex PCR; TCRdb holds only in-frame clones, not every one. This table holds 11,000 to 15,000 clones, around 85% found once. The sample taken for sequencing was lung tumor tissue. Receptors originate from a human donor with non-small cell lung cancer.

The CDR3 bases are TGCGCCAGCAGCTTGGGGACGGCTACCTACGAGCAGTACTTC. Translating gives CASSLGTATYEQYF. This chain uses TRBV5-1 with TRBJ2-7; D is undetermined. The ends were cut back, 0 bases at V and 2 bases at J, with 9 bases in the middle. Germline V gene data show CDR1 as SGHRS and CDR2 as YFSETQ. This CDR3 has 14 residues.

The chain couples TRBV28 to TRBJ2-7; D not resolved. V was shortened by 4 bases and J by 4 bases, with 14 bases between the two germline ends. Germline lookup yields CDR1 MDHEN and CDR2 SYDVKM. The CDR3 sequence is 14 residues long. The CDR3 region has the DNA TGTGCCAGCAGTTCTAATTTAGTCGGGTACGAGCAGTACTTC. Protein: CASSSNLVGYEQYF.

The chain uses TRBV27 and TRBJ2-7, with TRBD1 identical over 8 bases. Germline V CDR1 and CDR2: MNHEY, SMNVEV (reference sequence). Trimming took 6 bases from V and 4 from J; bases not matched to a gene: 8. This CDR3 contains 14 residues. CDR3 sequence: CASRRQGSTYEQYF. The DNA for the CDR3 is TGTGCCAGCAGAAGACAGGGGTCCACTTACGAGCAGTACTTC.

This sequence joins TRBV18 and TRBJ2-1; TRBD2 is a possible D gene (6 bases). Germline V CDR1 and CDR2: KGHSH, LQKENI. This CDR3 spans 16 amino acids. Trimming took 3 bases from V and 3 from J, leaving 15 bases between them. The CDR3: CASSPLVVSGYNEQFF. In DNA form, the CDR3 reads TGTGCCAGCTCACCTCTTGTGGTTAGCGGCTACAATGAGCAGTTCTTC.

The J gene is TRBJ2-3, the V gene TRBV7-9; D remains unclear. V was cut by 5 bases and J by 0 bases, with 18 bases left in between. This CDR3 region has 17 residues. Germline CDR1 and CDR2: SEHNR and FQNEAQ (reference sequence). The CDR3 is CASSPPYRSTSTDTQYF. The CDR3 DNA reads as TGTGCCAGCAGCCCCCCTTACCGGTCTACTAGCACAGATACGCAGTATTTT.

The chain uses TRBV19 and TRBJ2-7, with D tentatively TRBD1 or TRBD2 (5 bases each). In germline, CDR1 is LNHDA, CDR2 SQIVND (reference sequence). V dropped 2 bases and J dropped 0 bases, with 14 bases sitting between them. The CDR3 is 16 residues long. The CDR3 protein is CASSIIPGRSSYEQYF. CDR3 bases: TGTGCCAGTAGTATAATTCCGGGACGGAGCTCCTACGAGCAGTACTTC. Full variable domain (remainder filled in from reference TRBV19 and TRBJ2-7): DGGITQSPKYLFRKEGQNVTLSCEQNLNHDAMYWYRQDPGQGLRLIYYSQIVNDFQKGDIAEGYSVSREKKESFPLTVTSAQKNPTAFYLCASSIIPGRSSYEQYFGPGTRLTVT.

The V call is TRBV27, the J call TRBJ2-1, with D possibly matching TRBD1 (5 bases). Germline V gives CDR1 MNHEY, CDR2 SMNVEV (reference sequence). This CDR3 is built from 15 residues. The V and J ends lost 6 bases and 0 bases respectively, with 12 bases between them. Here the CDR3 DNA reads TGTGCCAGCAGCCTGGGGCCGAGCTCCTACAATGAGCAGTTCTTC. This gives the protein CASSLGPSSYNEQFF.

V is TRBV19 and J is TRBJ2-1, with 8 bases fitting TRBD2. Unmatched junction bases numbered 8, after V lost 3 bases and J lost 7 bases. Germline lookup yields CDR1 LNHDA and CDR2 SQIVND (reference sequence). This CDR3 is built from 15 residues. CDR3: CASSMSGGGGNEQFF. In nucleotides, the CDR3 is TGTGCCAGTAGTATGAGCGGGGGAGGAGGTAATGAGCAGTTCTTC. Filled out from reference TRBV19 and TRBJ2-1, the complete variable domain reads DGGITQSPKYLFRKEGQNVTLSCEQNLNHDAMYWYRQDPGQGLRLIYYSQIVNDFQKGDIAEGYSVSREKKESFPLTVTSAQKNPTAFYLCASSMSGGGGNEQFFGPGTRLTVL.

The chain combines TRBV19 with TRBJ1-4; D not resolved. The CDR3 runs 12 residues. The V gene lost 4 bases and the J gene lost 0 bases, with 0 bases spanning the gap. Germline CDR1 LNHDA, CDR2 SQIVND (reference sequence). The CDR3 region is CASSTTNEKLFF. DNA for the CDR3: TGTGCCAGTAGTACAACTAATGAAAAACTGTTTTTT.